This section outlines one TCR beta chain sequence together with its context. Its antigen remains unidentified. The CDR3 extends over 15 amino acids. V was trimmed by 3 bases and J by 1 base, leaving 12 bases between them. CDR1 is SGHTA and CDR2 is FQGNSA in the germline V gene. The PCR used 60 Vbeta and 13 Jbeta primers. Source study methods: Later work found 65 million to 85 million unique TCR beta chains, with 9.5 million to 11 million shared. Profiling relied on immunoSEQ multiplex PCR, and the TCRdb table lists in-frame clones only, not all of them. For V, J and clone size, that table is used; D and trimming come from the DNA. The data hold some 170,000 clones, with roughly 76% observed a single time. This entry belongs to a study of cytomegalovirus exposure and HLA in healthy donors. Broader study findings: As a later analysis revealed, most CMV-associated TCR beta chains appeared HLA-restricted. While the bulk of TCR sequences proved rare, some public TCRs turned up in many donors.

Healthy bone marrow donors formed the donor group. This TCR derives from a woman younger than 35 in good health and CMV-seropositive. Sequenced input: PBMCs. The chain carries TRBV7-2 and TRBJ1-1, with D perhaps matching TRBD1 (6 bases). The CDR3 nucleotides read TGTGCCAGCAGCTTGATGGGGGCGACGAACACTGAAGCTTTCTTT. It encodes CASSLMGATNTEAFF.